This T cell receptor beta chain stems from a study of cytomegalovirus exposure and HLA in healthy donors. Study background: Among about 179 million T cells, an earlier analysis found roughly 120 million unique TCR beta sequences.

With regard to this clone: Its antigen is not identified.

Regarding the study as a whole: A few V segments could not be told apart, such as TRBV6-2 and TRBV6-3, and were left out. Later examination showed HLA-associated TCR beta chains had greater clonal expansion than equally common others.

Unmatched junction bases numbered 9, after V lost 3 bases and J lost 11 bases. The CDR3 is 13 amino acids. Germline V gives CDR1 GTSNPN, CDR2 SVGIG (reference sequence). All donors participated as healthy donors of bone marrow. 13 Jbeta primers and 60 Vbeta primers were used for the PCR. The method was immunoSEQ multiplex PCR; TCRdb's version includes in-frame clones alone and lacks a portion of them. Its clone listing holds roughly 120,000 clones. This sequence was found in a man under 40 in good health and CMV-seronegative. This chain links TRBV30 with TRBJ1-5; 8 bases are shared with TRBD1. Sequences were obtained from PBMCs. CDR3 amino acids: CAWSPSGQGAQHF. For the CDR3, the DNA is TGTGCCTGGAGCCCTAGTGGACAGGGTGCCCAGCATTTT.